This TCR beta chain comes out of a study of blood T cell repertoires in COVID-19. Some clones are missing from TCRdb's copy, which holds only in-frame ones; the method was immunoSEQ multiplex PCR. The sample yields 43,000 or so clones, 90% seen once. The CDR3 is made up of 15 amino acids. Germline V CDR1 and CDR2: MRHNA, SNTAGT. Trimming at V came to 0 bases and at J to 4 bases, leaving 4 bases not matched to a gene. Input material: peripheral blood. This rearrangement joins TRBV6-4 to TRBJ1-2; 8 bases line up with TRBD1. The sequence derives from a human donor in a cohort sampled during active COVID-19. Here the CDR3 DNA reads TGTGCCAGCAGTGACTCGCGGGACAGGATCTATGGCTACACCTTC. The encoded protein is CASSDSRDRIYGYTF.